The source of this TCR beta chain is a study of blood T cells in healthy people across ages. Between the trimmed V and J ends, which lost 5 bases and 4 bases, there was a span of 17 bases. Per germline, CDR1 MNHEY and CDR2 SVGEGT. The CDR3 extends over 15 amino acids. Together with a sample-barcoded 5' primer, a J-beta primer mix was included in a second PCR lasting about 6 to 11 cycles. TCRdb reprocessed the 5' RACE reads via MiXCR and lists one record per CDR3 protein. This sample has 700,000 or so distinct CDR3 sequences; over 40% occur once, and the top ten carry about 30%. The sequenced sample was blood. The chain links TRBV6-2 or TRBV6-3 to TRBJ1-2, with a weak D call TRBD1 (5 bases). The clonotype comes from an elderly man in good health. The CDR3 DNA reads TGTGCCAGCAGTACGGAACAGGCGACCCTCTATGGCTACACCTTC. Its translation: CASSTEQATLYGYTF.